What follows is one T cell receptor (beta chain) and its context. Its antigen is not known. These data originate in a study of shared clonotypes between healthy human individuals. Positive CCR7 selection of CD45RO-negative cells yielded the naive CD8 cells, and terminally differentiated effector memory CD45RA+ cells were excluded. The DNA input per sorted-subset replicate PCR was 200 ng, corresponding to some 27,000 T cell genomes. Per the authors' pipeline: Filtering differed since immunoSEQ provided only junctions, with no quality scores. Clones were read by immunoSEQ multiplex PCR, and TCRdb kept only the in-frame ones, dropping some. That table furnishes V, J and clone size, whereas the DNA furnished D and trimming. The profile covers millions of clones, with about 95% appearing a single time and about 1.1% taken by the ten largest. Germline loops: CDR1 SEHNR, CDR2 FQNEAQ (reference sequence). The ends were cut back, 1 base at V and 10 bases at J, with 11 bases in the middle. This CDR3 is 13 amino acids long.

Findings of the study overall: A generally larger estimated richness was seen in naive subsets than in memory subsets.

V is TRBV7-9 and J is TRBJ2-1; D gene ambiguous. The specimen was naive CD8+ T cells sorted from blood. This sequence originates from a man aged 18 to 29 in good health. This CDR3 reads CASSLVEGIEQFF. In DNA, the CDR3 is TGTGCCAGCAGCTTAGTAGAAGGGATCGAGCAGTTCTTC.